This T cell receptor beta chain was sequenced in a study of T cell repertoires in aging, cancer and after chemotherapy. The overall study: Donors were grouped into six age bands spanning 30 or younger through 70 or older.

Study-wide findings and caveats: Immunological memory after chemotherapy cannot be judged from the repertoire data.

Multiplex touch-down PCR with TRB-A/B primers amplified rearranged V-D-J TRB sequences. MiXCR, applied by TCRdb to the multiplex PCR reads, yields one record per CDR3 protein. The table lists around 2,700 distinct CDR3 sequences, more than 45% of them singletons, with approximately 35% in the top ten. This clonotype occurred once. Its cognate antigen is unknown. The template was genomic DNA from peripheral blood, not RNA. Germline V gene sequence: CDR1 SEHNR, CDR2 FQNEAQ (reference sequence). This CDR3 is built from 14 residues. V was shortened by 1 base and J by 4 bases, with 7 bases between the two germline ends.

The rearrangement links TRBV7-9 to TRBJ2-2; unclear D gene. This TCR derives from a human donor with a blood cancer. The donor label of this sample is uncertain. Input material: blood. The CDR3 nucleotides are TGTGCCAGCAGCTTAGTGTCCCTCACCGGGGAGCTGTTTTTT. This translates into CASSLVSLTGELFF.